This TCR beta chain was sequenced in a study of spatial heterogeneity in lung cancer. TCRdb passed the 5' RACE reads through MiXCR, listing each CDR3 protein once. The profile shows 77,000 or so distinct CDR3 sequences, around 21% of them singletons. Germline lookup yields CDR1 MNHNY and CDR2 SVGAGI (reference sequence). The V gene lost 2 bases and the J gene lost 1 base, with 9 bases spanning the gap. The CDR3 loop spans 16 amino acids. Stated time point: sample taken at primary tumor resection. Tumor, nontumor lung or frozen PBMC supplied whole RNA that was sequenced unsorted. The sample consisted of PBMCs, taken at surgery. This sequence originates from a male donor with early-stage non-small cell lung cancer. The chain combines TRBV6-6 with TRBJ2-6; D is unresolved. The DNA for the CDR3 is TGTGCCAGCAGTTACCCCACGGCTTCTGGGGCCAACGTCCTGACTTTC. Translation: CASSYPTASGANVLTF.